One and the same sample provided the 20 T cell receptor beta chains below, sequenced in a study of metastatic and nonmetastatic thyroid tumors. Via MiXCR, TCRdb re-called the PCR reads. The sample gives approximately 30,000 clones, around a sixth of which show up once; about 6% is in the top ten. No treatment had been given to any patient before thyroid surgery. The sequenced sample consisted of blood. All receptors derive from a male donor with papillary thyroid cancer or a benign thyroid nodule (not recorded which). Some clones in this sample may be carry-over from other donors' samples.

This clone was counted at least ten times. The chain combines TRBV5-1 with TRBJ1-5; a weak D match, TRBD1 (5 bases). With 4 bases removed from V and 2 bases from J, the gap between germline ends came to 16 bases. The CDR3 covers 16 residues. From germline, CDR1 is SGHRS and CDR2 YFSETQ. The CDR3 coding sequence is TGCGCCAGCAGCCCCGGCCCCGGGGGGGGCAATCAGCCCCAGCATTTT. Protein sequence: CASSPGPGGGNQPQHF.

This clone was detected many times. This chain connects TRBV7-3 to TRBJ1-1; perhaps TRBD1 as D (5 bases). The CDR3 runs 13 residues. Germline V gene lookup returns CDR1 SGHTA and CDR2 FQGTGA. Between the trimmed V and J ends, which lost 5 bases and 4 bases, there was a span of 11 bases. CDR3 sequence: CASSLTARTEAFF. The CDR3, as DNA: TGTGCCAGCAGCCTGACAGCCCGCACTGAAGCTTTCTTT.

This clone was seen only a few times. Germline and junction disagree at one end, which may indicate a read error. The genes are TRBV7-9 and TRBJ2-4; possibly TRBD2 for D (5 bases). Germline loops: CDR1 SEHNR, CDR2 FQNEAQ (reference sequence). CDR3 length: 12 amino acids. The CDR3, as DNA: TGTGCCAGCAGCTTACGGGCTGCGGGTCTGGTCTTC. This encodes CASSLRAAGLVF.

This chain joins TRBV2 and TRBJ1-6, with 9 bases lining up with TRBD1. Germline CDR1 is SNHLY and CDR2 is FYNNEI. Unmatched junction bases numbered 8, after V lost 7 bases and J lost 7 bases. The CDR3 is 15 amino acids. CDR3 DNA: TGTGCCAGCACTGAGGATGGGACAGGGAATTCACCCCTCCACTTT. It yields the protein CASTEDGTGNSPLHF.

This clone came up many times. This may come from a read error, since a much larger clone is one base off. This chain connects TRBV28 to TRBJ1-3; D is ambiguous. The CDR3 has 13 amino acids. Per the germline V gene, CDR1 is MDHEN and CDR2 is SYDVKM. Trimming shortened V by 4 bases and J by 4 bases, and 8 bases separated the two germline ends. CDR3 in amino acids: CASSSGVGNTIYF. The CDR3 DNA reads TGTGCCAGCAGTTCCGGGGTGGGAAACACCATATATTTT. The whole variable domain, remainder taken from reference TRBV28 and TRBJ1-3, is DVKVTQSSRYLVKRTGEKVFLECVQDMDHENMFWYRQDPGLGLRLIYFSYDVKMKEKGDIPEGYSVSREKKERFSLILESASTNQTSMYLCASSSGVGNTIYFGEGSWLTVV.

For this clone: Sequence at one end of the junction differs from germline and may be a read error. The sample holds other DNA sequences that translate to the same CDR3. The chain carries TRBV7-8 and TRBJ1-4; no reliable D call. The CDR3 consists of 15 residues. Germline CDR1 is SGHVS and CDR2 is FQNEAQ. The CDR3 loop is CASSLEWTGSEKLFF. The DNA of the CDR3 is TGTGCCAGCAGCTTAGAGTGGACGGGGAGTGAAAAACTGTTTTTC.

This clone was found a few times. V and J are TRBV6-1 and TRBJ1-1; unclear D gene. Germline V gives CDR1 MNHNS, CDR2 SASEGT. This CDR3 has 14 residues. Trimming removed 2 bases at V and 1 base at J, with 8 bases between. DNA for the CDR3: TGTGCCAGCAGTGAAATTAGTTCGAACACTGAAGCTTTCTTT. It codes for CASSEISSNTEAFF.

The chain has TRBV27 and TRBJ2-7, with 9 bases that match TRBD2. The CDR3 spans 15 residues. V gave up 7 bases and J gave up 4 bases; unmatched junction bases: 11. Germline lookup yields CDR1 MNHEY and CDR2 SMNVEV (reference sequence). The DNA of the CDR3 is TGTGCCAGCAAACGTTCCGGGACTAGCCCTTACGAGCAGTACTTC. Its translation: CASKRSGTSPYEQYF.

This clone was recorded at least ten times. The genes are TRBV7-3 and TRBJ2-2; unclear D gene. The CDR3 is 13 amino acids. Germline values: CDR1 SGHTA, CDR2 FQGTGA. Between the trimmed V and J ends, which lost 5 bases and 0 bases, there was a span of 4 bases. This CDR3 reads CASSPSNTGELFF. The CDR3 DNA sequence: TGTGCCAGCAGCCCTTCGAACACCGGGGAGCTGTTTTTT.

This clone occurred many times. The chain joins TRBV7-9 to TRBJ1-2; D gene unclear. V shed 1 base and J shed 0 bases, with 9 bases lying between them. The CDR3 is 15 residues long. From germline, CDR1 is SEHNR and CDR2 FQNEAQ (reference sequence). CDR3 sequence: CASSLVARANYGYTF. The CDR3 bases are TGTGCCAGCAGCTTAGTTGCCAGAGCTAACTATGGCTACACCTTC.

This chain connects TRBV28 to TRBJ1-6, with 9 bases identical to TRBD1. The CDR3 totals 18 residues. J was trimmed by 0 bases and V by 6 bases; bases with no gene match: 9. The germline V gene has CDR1 MDHEN and CDR2 SYDVKM. The chain's CDR3 is CASSRGQGSSSYNSPLHF. Here the CDR3 DNA reads TGTGCCAGCAGCCGAGGACAGGGGTCTAGCTCCTATAATTCACCCCTCCACTTT. Complete variable domain (other parts from reference TRBV28 and TRBJ1-6): DVKVTQSSRYLVKRTGEKVFLECVQDMDHENMFWYRQDPGLGLRLIYFSYDVKMKEKGDIPEGYSVSREKKERFSLILESASTNQTSMYLCASSRGQGSSSYNSPLHFGNGTRLTVT.

About this clone itself: This same CDR3 is encoded by further DNA sequences in the sample. The chain employs TRBV20-1 and TRBJ2-3; 7 bases map to TRBD2. The V gene end was trimmed by 5 bases and the J gene end by 4 bases; junction bases not matched to a gene: 6. The CDR3 extends over 13 amino acids. CDR1 is DFQATT, CDR2 SNEGSKA, per germline (reference sequence). The CDR3 here is CSALGRGADTQYF. The CDR3 region has the DNA TGCAGTGCTCTGGGGAGGGGAGCAGATACGCAGTATTTT.

In this sample, this clone turned up many times. This chain links TRBV27 with TRBJ1-1, with 7 bases that match TRBD1. This CDR3 is built from 14 residues. Germline V gene sequence: CDR1 MNHEY, CDR2 SMNVEV (reference sequence). V shed 7 bases, J shed 5 bases, and the junction held 10 bases outside the gene matches. The CDR3 sequence is CASNLQGGRTEAFF. The DNA for the CDR3 is TGTGCCAGCAATCTGCAGGGGGGAAGGACTGAAGCTTTCTTT.

The gene calls are TRBV7-2 and TRBJ2-1, with D possibly TRBD2 on 5 matching bases. The CDR3 totals 15 residues. CDR1 and CDR2 (germline): SGHTA, FQGNSA. V gave up 0 bases and J gave up 5 bases, with 11 bases separating them. This chain's CDR3 is CASSLAGASHNEQFF. CDR3 bases: TGTGCCAGCAGCTTAGCGGGAGCCTCTCACAATGAGCAGTTCTTC.

This clone qualifies as medium-sized. The chain employs TRBV27 and TRBJ1-6, with 8 bases lining up with TRBD1. V shed 5 bases and J 1 base; nucleotides not matched to a gene: 10. Germline assignment: CDR1 MNHEY and CDR2 SMNVEV (reference sequence). The CDR3 is made up of 18 amino acids. The CDR3 loop is CASSRRTGLDSYNSPLHF. The DNA of the CDR3 is TGTGCCAGCAGTCGACGGACAGGGTTGGATTCCTATAATTCACCCCTCCACTTT.

V is TRBV18 and J is TRBJ2-2; D ambiguous. V was trimmed by 4 bases and J by 3 bases, leaving 9 bases between them. Germline CDR1 and CDR2: KGHSH and LQKENI. The CDR3 has 14 residues. Here the CDR3 reads CASSLLVDTGELFF. In nucleotides, the CDR3 is TGTGCCAGCTCACTTTTAGTGGACACCGGGGAGCTGTTTTTT. The full variable domain, its missing parts supplied by reference TRBV18 and TRBJ2-2, is NAGVMQNPRHLVRRRGQEARLRCSPMKGHSHVYWYRQLPEEGLKFMVYLQKENIIDESGMPKERFSAEFPKEGPSILRIQQVVRGDSAAYFCASSLLVDTGELFFGEGSRLTVL.

This clone appeared many times. DNA for the CDR3: TGCAGTGTTCACGGTAGTGGGACGTACTATAGCAATCAGCCCCAGCATTTT. Amino acids: CSVHGSGTYYSNQPQHF. The gene calls are TRBV20-1 and TRBJ1-5; weak D call: TRBD1 (5 bases). CDR3 length: 17 amino acids. V was pared by 7 bases and J by 0 bases, with 22 bases between. CDR1 DFQATT and CDR2 SNEGSKA come from the germline V gene (reference sequence).

This clone was seen at least ten times. This chain uses TRBV6-1 with TRBJ1-5; D is perhaps TRBD1 (5 bases). V lost 6 bases and J lost 2, with 14 bases in between. The CDR3 is 15 amino acids. Germline assignment: CDR1 MNHNS and CDR2 SASEGT. The CDR3 reads CASRKNVGGNQPQHF. The CDR3 nucleotides read TGTGCCAGCAGAAAGAACGTGGGGGGCAATCAGCCCCAGCATTTT.

This clone was observed many times. This chain connects TRBV19 to TRBJ2-5; no reliable D call. Germline CDR1 and CDR2: LNHDA and SQIVND (reference sequence). V dropped 3 bases and J dropped 1 base, with 9 bases sitting between them. CDR3 length: 14 amino acids. CDR3 in amino acids: CASSIGVGQETQYF. The CDR3 bases are TGTGCCAGTAGTATTGGGGTGGGCCAAGAGACCCAGTACTTC.

This clone was detected ten times or more. V and J are TRBV11-2 and TRBJ2-2; TRBD1 might be the D (6 bases). The CDR3 is 13 residues long. Germline-derived CDR1 and CDR2 are SGHAT and FQNNGV. The germline V and J ends were trimmed by 3 bases and 7 bases, with 9 bases remaining between them. DNA of the CDR3: TGTGCCAGCAGCTTTCCCAGGGGCGGGGAGCTGTTTTTT. It is translated as CASSFPRGGELFF.